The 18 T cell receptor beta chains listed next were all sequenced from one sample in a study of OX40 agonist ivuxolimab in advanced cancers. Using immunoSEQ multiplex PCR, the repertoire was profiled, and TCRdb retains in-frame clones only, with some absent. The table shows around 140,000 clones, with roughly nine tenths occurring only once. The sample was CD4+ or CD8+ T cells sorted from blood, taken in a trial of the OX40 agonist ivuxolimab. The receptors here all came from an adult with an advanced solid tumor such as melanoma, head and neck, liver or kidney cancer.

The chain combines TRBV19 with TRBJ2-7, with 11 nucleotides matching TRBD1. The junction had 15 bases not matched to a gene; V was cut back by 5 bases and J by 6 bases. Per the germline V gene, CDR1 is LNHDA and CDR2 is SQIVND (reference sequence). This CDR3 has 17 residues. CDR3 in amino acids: CASSPAGQGAVVGEQYF. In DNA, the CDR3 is TGTGCCAGTAGTCCCGCCGGACAGGGGGCAGTTGTCGGCGAGCAGTACTTC. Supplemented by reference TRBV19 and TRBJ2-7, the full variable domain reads DGGITQSPKYLFRKEGQNVTLSCEQNLNHDAMYWYRQDPGQGLRLIYYSQIVNDFQKGDIAEGYSVSREKKESFPLTVTSAQKNPTAFYLCASSPAGQGAVVGEQYFGPGTRLTVT.

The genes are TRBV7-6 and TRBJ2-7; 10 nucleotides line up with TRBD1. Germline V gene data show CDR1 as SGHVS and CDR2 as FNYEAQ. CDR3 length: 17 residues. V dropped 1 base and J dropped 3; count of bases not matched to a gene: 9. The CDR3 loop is CASSLEAPGQGFYEQYF. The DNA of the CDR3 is TGTGCCAGCAGCTTAGAGGCTCCGGGACAGGGGTTCTACGAGCAGTACTTC.

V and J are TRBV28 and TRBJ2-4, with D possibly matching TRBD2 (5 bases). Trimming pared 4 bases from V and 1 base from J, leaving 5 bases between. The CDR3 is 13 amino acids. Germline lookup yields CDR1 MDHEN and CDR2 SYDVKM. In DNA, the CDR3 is TGTGCCAGCAGTTGGGAGGCCAAAAACATTCAGTACTTC. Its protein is CASSWEAKNIQYF.

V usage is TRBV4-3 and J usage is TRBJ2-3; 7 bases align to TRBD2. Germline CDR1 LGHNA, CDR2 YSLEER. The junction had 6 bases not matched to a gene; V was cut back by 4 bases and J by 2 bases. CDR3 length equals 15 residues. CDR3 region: CASSRVGGNTDTQYF. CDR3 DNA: TGCGCCAGCAGCCGGGTGGGGGGGAACACAGATACGCAGTATTTT.

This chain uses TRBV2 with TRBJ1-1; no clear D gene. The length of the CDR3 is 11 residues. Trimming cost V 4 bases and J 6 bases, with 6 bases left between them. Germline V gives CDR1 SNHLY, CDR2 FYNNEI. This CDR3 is CASSGFAEAFF. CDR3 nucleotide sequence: TGTGCCAGCAGTGGCTTCGCTGAAGCTTTCTTT.

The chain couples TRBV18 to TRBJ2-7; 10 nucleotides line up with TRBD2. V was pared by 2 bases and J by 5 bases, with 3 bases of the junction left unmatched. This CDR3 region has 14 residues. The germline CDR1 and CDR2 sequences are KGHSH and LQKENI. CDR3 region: CASSPASGSDEQYF. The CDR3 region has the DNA TGTGCCAGCTCACCAGCTAGCGGGAGCGACGAGCAGTACTTC.

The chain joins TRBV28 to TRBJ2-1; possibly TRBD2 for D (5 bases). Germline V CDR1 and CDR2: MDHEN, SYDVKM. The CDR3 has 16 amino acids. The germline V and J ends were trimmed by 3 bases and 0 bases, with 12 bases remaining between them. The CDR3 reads CASSFSPSISYNEQFF. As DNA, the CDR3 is TGTGCCAGCAGTTTTTCTCCTAGCATCTCCTACAATGAGCAGTTCTTC.

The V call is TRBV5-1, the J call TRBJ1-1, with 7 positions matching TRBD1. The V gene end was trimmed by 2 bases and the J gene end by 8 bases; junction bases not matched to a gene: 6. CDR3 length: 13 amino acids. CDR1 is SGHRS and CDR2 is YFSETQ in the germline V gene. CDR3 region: CASSFPGQLEAFF. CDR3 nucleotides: TGCGCCAGCAGCTTTCCGGGACAGTTAGAAGCTTTCTTT.

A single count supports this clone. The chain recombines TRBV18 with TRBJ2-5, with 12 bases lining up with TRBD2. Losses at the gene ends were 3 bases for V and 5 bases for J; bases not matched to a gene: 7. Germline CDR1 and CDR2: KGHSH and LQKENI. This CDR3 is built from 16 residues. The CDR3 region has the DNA TGTGCCAGCTCACCCCGACTAGCGGGAGAGGGGGAGACCCAGTACTTC. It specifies CASSPRLAGEGETQYF.

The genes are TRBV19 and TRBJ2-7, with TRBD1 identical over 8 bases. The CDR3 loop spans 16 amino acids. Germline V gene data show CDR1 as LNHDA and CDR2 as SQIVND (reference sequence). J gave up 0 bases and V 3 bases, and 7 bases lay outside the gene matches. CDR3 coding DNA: TGTGCCAGTAGTATCACCGGGACAGGATACTCCTACGAGCAGTACTTC. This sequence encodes CASSITGTGYSYEQYF.

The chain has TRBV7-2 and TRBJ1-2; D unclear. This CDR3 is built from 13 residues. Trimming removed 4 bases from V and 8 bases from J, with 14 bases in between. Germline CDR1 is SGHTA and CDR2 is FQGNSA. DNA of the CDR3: TGTGCCAGCAGCTCATCAGACCAGAGAGGCTACACCTTC. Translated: CASSSSDQRGYTF.

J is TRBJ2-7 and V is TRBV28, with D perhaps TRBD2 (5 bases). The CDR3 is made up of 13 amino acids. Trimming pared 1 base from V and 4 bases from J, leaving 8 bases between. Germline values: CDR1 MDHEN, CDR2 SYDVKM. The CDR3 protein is CASSLYREYEQYF. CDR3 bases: TGTGCCAGCAGTTTATATAGGGAGTACGAGCAGTACTTC.

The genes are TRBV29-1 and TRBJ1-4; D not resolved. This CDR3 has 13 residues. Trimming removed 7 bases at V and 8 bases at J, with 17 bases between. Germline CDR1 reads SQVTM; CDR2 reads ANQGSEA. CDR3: CSARRAGDEKLFF. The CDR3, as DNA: TGCAGCGCCCGCCGGGCAGGAGACGAAAAACTGTTTTTT. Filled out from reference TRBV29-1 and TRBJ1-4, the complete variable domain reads SAVISQKPSRDICQRGTSLTIQCQVDSQVTMMFWYRQQPGQSLTLIATANQGSEATYESGFVIDKFPISRPNLTFSTLTVSNMSPEDSSIYLCSARRAGDEKLFFGSGTQLSVL.

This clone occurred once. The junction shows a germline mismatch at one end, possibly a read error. CDR3 bases: TGTGCCAGCTCGCCACAGGTGAACACTGAAGCTTTCTTT. This translates into CASSPQVNTEAFF. This chain links TRBV18 with TRBJ1-1; a possible D gene is TRBD1 (5 bases). CDR3 size: 13 residues. Germline V gene data show CDR1 as KGHSH and CDR2 as LQKENI.

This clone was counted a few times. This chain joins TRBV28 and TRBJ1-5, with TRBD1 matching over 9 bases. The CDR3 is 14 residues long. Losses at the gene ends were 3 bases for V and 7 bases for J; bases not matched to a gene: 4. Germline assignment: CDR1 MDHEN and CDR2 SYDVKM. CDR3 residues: CASSLGTGFQPQHF. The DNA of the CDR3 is TGTGCCAGCAGTTTGGGGACAGGGTTCCAGCCCCAGCATTTT.

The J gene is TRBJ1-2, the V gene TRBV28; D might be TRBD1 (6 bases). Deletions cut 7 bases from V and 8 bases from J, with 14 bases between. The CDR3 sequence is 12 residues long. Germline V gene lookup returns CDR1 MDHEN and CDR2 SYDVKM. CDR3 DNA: TGTGCCAGCAATACAGGGTTCGTCGGCTACACCTTC. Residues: CASNTGFVGYTF.

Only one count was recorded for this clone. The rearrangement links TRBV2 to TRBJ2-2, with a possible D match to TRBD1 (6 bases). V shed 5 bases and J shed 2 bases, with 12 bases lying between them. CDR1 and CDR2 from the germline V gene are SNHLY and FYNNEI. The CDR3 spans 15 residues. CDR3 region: CASSLQGRNTGELFF. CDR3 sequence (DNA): TGTGCCAGCAGTCTTCAGGGGCGAAACACCGGGGAGCTGTTTTTT. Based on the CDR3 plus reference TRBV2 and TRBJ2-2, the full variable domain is EPEVTQTPSHQVTQMGQEVILRCVPISNHLYFYWYRQILGQKVEFLVSFYNNEISEKSEIFDDQFSVERPDGSNFTLKIRSTKLEDSAMYFCASSLQGRNTGELFFGEGSRLTVL.

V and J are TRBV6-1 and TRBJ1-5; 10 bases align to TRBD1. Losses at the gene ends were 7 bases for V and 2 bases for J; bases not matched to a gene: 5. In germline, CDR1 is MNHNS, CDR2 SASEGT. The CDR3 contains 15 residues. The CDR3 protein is CASKAGTGGNQPQHF. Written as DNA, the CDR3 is TGTGCCAGCAAGGCCGGGACAGGGGGCAATCAGCCCCAGCATTTT.